Presented here are 21 T cell receptor beta chains from one specimen sequenced in a study of blood T cell repertoires in COVID-19. TCRdb's copy holds only in-frame clones and misses some; the assay was immunoSEQ multiplex PCR. Among about 98,000 clones listed, almost 85% were seen once. Sequenced: peripheral blood. The origin of the receptors is a man aged 40-49 years with active or convalescent COVID-19.

The rearrangement links TRBV21-1 to TRBJ1-1. TRBV21-1 counts as a pseudogene. This CDR3 has 13 amino acids. CDR3 residues: CANAGHMNTEAFF. The CDR3 nucleotides read TGTGCCAACGCGGGGCACATGAACACTGAAGCTTTCTTT.

The chain combines TRBV19 with TRBJ1-1; 7 bases are shared with TRBD1. Germline V gene lookup returns CDR1 LNHDA and CDR2 SQIVND (reference sequence). The CDR3 runs 11 residues. Losses at the gene ends were 8 bases for V and 7 bases for J; bases not matched to a gene: 4. The CDR3 is CASQGQVEAFF. DNA of the CDR3: TGTGCCAGTCAAGGACAGGTTGAAGCTTTCTTT.

The chain couples TRBV5-1 to TRBJ2-1; 7 positions match TRBD2. Germline CDR1 reads SGHRS; CDR2 reads YFSETQ. V lost 0 bases to trimming and J lost 3 bases; unmatched junction nucleotides: 6. CDR3 length equals 16 residues. The CDR3 DNA reads TGCGCCAGCAGCTTGGGTAACGGGGGGAGCTACAATGAGCAGTTCTTC. Translating gives CASSLGNGGSYNEQFF. Variable domain in full (rest from reference TRBV5-1 and TRBJ2-1): KAGVTQTPRYLIKTRGQQVTLSCSPISGHRSVSWYQQTPGQGLQFLFEYFSETQRNKGNFPGRFSGRQFSNSRSEMNVSTLELGDSALYLCASSLGNGGSYNEQFFGPGTRLTVL.

This clone was detected only a few times. V gene TRBV14 combines with J gene TRBJ1-5, with 9 bases identical to TRBD1. The germline V gene has CDR1 SGHDN and CDR2 FVKESK. V trimming: 4 bases; J trimming: 6 bases; junction bases outside the gene matches: 1. The CDR3 spans 13 residues. CDR3 nucleotide sequence: TGTGCCAGCAGCCGGGACAGGGTTCAGCCCCAGCATTTT. This translates into CASSRDRVQPQHF. Variable domain in full (rest from reference TRBV14 and TRBJ1-5): EAGVTQFPSHSVIEKGQTVTLRCDPISGHDNLYWYRRVMGKEIKFLLHFVKESKQDESGMPNNRFLAERTGGTYSTLKVQPAELEDSGVYFCASSRDRVQPQHFGDGTRLSIL.

This chain joins TRBV7-9 and TRBJ2-5; the D is unclear. The CDR3 extends over 11 amino acids. Germline loops: CDR1 SEHNR, CDR2 FQNEAQ (reference sequence). V gave up 4 bases and J gave up 3 bases, with 3 bases separating them. The CDR3 DNA reads TGTGCCAGCAGCTATAAAGAGACCCAGTACTTC. As protein: CASSYKETQYF.

The CDR3 nucleotides are TGTGCCAGCTTCTATTTGACAGGCCAAGAGACCCAGTACTTC. As protein: CASFYLTGQETQYF. The rearrangement links TRBV21-1 to TRBJ2-5; TRBD1, as called in the table, went unchecked against the DNA. TRBV21-1 is marked as a pseudogene. The CDR3 consists of 14 residues.

The chain joins TRBV5-1 to TRBJ2-5, with D hard to call. The V gene's germline CDR1 is SGHRS and CDR2 YFSETQ. This CDR3 spans 12 amino acids. V was trimmed by 3 bases and J by 4 bases, leaving 7 bases between them. The CDR3: CASSSTLETQYF. The DNA of the CDR3 is TGCGCCAGCAGCTCCACATTAGAGACCCAGTACTTC.

The V and J genes are TRBV5-1 and TRBJ2-7; the match to TRBD1 covers 8 bases. The germline V gene encodes CDR1 SGHRS and CDR2 YFSETQ. The CDR3 has 14 residues. V shed 3 bases, J shed 4 bases, and the junction held 6 bases outside the gene matches. DNA for the CDR3: TGCGCCAGCAGCTCTCAGGGGGCCGGGTACGAGCAGTACTTC. Its translation: CASSSQGAGYEQYF.

The chain uses TRBV7-2 and TRBJ2-7; possible D gene TRBD2, 5 bases. V gave up 5 bases and J gave up 2 bases, with 10 bases separating them. Germline CDR1 reads SGHTA; CDR2 reads FQGNSA. This CDR3 spans 13 amino acids. CDR3 region: CASSPGSTYEQYF. CDR3 DNA sequence: TGTGCCAGCAGCCCGGGGTCGACCTACGAGCAGTACTTC. Full variable domain (rest looked up from reference TRBV7-2 and TRBJ2-7): GAGVSQSPSNKVTEKGKDVELRCDPISGHTALYWYRQSLGQGLEFLIYFQGNSAPDKSGLPSDRFSAERTGGSVSTLTIQRTQQEDSAVYLCASSPGSTYEQYFGPGTRLTVT.

The chain carries TRBV7-2 and TRBJ2-5; possible D gene TRBD2, 6 bases. V was clipped by 3 bases and J by 3 bases, with 11 bases between them. This CDR3 spans 14 amino acids. Germline values: CDR1 SGHTA, CDR2 FQGNSA. CDR3 in DNA: TGTGCCAGCAGCTTGACTAGGGTAAAAGAGACCCAGTACTTC. Protein: CASSLTRVKETQYF.

The rearrangement links TRBV18 to TRBJ1-5; D gene uncertain. CDR1 and CDR2 (germline): KGHSH, LQKENI. V dropped 4 bases and J dropped 8 bases, with 12 bases sitting between them. This CDR3 contains 13 residues. The DNA of the CDR3 is TGTGCCAGCTCACTTGGCGTCCAGGAGCCCCAGCATTTT. This encodes CASSLGVQEPQHF.

The V gene is TRBV6-5, the J gene TRBJ2-7; 9 nucleotides line up with TRBD2. The CDR3 runs 15 residues. V lost 4 bases to trimming and J lost 3 bases; unmatched junction nucleotides: 7. CDR1 is MNHEY and CDR2 is SVGAGI in the germline V gene. CDR3 region: CASSFSASGVYEQYF. CDR3 nucleotides: TGTGCCAGCAGTTTCTCCGCTAGCGGGGTCTACGAGCAGTACTTC.

The table lists this clone with a few counts. The CDR3 DNA reads as TGCGCCAGCAGCTTGAAACAGCCAAGCTCCTACAATGAGCAGTTCTTC. It codes for CASSLKQPSSYNEQFF. V usage is TRBV5-1 and J usage is TRBJ2-1, with D uncertain. The CDR3 is 16 residues long. CDR1 and CDR2 (germline): SGHRS, YFSETQ. V gave up 1 base and J gave up 0 bases, with 11 bases separating them.

This sequence joins TRBV5-5 and TRBJ2-2, with 16 bases identical to TRBD2. The CDR3 length is 19 residues. V shed 4 bases and J 7 bases; nucleotides not matched to a gene: 13. The germline V gene encodes CDR1 SGHKS and CDR2 YYEKEE (reference sequence). CDR3 loop: CASSLGTSGGAAVGGELFF. The DNA of the CDR3 is TGTGCCAGCAGCCTAGGGACTAGCGGGGGGGCCGCTGTCGGCGGGGAGCTGTTTTTT.

The chain joins TRBV12-3 or TRBV12-4 to TRBJ1-1; D is ambiguous. The CDR3 spans 12 residues. V lost 7 bases and J lost 9, with 15 bases in between. CDR3 protein: CASTLGSGKAFF. In DNA form, the CDR3 reads TGTGCCAGCACCCTGGGGTCGGGGAAAGCTTTCTTT.

The chain has TRBV6-1 and TRBJ1-3, with D possibly being TRBD1 (6 bases). Between the trimmed V and J ends, which lost 1 base and 4 bases, there was a span of 11 bases. The V gene's germline CDR1 is MNHNS and CDR2 SASEGT. CDR3 size: 15 residues. The CDR3 nucleotides are TGTGCCAGCAGTGAAGTTCAGGGGCAGGGAAACACCATATATTTT. Its protein is CASSEVQGQGNTIYF.

This chain joins TRBV27 and TRBJ2-7, with a possible D match to TRBD2 (6 bases). The CDR3 length is 12 residues. The V end was cut by 4 bases, the J end by 11 bases, with 15 bases between. Looked up from germline, CDR1 is MNHEY and CDR2 is SMNVEV (reference sequence). Here the CDR3 DNA reads TGTGCCAGCAGTTCGGGGGAGGCTCGGGAGTACTTC. Its protein is CASSSGEAREYF.

This chain links TRBV6-2 or TRBV6-3 with TRBJ2-7, with 7 bases that match TRBD1. The CDR3 has 21 residues. Germline V CDR1 and CDR2: MNHEY, SVGEGT. The J segment lost 1 base and the V segment lost 6 bases, leaving 27 bases of the junction unmatched. In DNA form, the CDR3 reads TGTGCCAGCAGCTCGTCCCCTTTTTGGACAGGCACCAAACTTTCGTCCTACGAGCAGTACTTC. Translation: CASSSSPFWTGTKLSSYEQYF.

The V and J genes are TRBV5-1 and TRBJ1-6, with 9 bases aligning to TRBD1. Germline V gene sequence: CDR1 SGHRS, CDR2 YFSETQ. The CDR3 totals 15 residues. Trimming cost V 0 bases and J 10 bases; bases outside gene matches: 5. CDR3 coding DNA: TGCGCCAGCAGCTTGGGGGACAGGGAAGGATCACCCCTCCACTTT. Amino acids: CASSLGDREGSPLHF.

CDR3 amino acids: CASSLIGGANTGELFF. DNA for the CDR3: TGTGCCAGCAGCCTAATCGGGGGGGCGAACACCGGGGAGCTGTTTTTT. V and J are TRBV3-1 (or the pseudogene TRBV3-2) and TRBJ2-2; 8 nucleotides align to TRBD2. V trimming: 4 bases; J trimming: 0 bases; junction bases outside the gene matches: 4. CDR3 length equals 16 residues. Germline V gene lookup returns CDR1 LGHDT and CDR2 YNNKEL (reference sequence).

The chain recombines TRBV6-4 with TRBJ2-2; 9 nucleotides match TRBD1. The CDR3 covers 18 residues. Germline V gives CDR1 MRHNA, CDR2 SNTAGT. The V segment lost 5 bases and the J segment 0 bases; nucleotides outside the gene matches: 10. CDR3: CASSPIPGQGSNTGELFF. CDR3 DNA: TGTGCCAGCAGTCCGATCCCGGGACAGGGATCGAACACCGGGGAGCTGTTTTTT.